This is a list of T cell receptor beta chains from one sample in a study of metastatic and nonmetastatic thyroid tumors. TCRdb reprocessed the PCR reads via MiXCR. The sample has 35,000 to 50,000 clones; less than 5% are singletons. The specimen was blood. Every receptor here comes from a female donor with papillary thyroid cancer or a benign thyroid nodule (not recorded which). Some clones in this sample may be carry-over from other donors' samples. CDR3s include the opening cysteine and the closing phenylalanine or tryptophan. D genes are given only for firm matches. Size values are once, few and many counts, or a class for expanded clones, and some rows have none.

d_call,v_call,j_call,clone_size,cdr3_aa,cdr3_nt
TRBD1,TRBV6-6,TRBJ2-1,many,CASSYRQGNNEQFF,TGTGCCAGCAGTTACCGACAGGGGAATAATGAGCAGTTCTTC
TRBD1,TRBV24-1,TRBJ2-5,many,CATSFWVRGQGETQYF,TGTGCCACCAGTTTTTGGGTTAGGGGGCAAGGAGAGACCCAGTACTTC
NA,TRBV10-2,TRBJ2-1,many,CASSANEVYNEQFF,TGCGCCAGCAGTGCTAATGAGGTTTACAATGAGCAGTTCTTC
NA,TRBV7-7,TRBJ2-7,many,CASSQGLTSYEQYF,TGTGCTAGCAGCCAGGGACTGACCTCCTACGAGCAGTACTTC
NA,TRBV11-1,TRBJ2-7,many,CASSLLGTSRYEQYF,TGTGCCAGCAGCCTCCTCGGGACAAGCAGATACGAGCAGTACTTC
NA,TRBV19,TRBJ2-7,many,CASSMTGSSPEQYF,TGTGCCAGTAGTATGACAGGCTCGTCTCCCGAGCAGTACTTC
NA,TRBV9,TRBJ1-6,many,CASSAGDSYNSPLHF,TGTGCCAGCAGCGCCGGGGATTCCTATAATTCACCCCTCCACTTT
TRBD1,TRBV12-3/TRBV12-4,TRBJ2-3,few,CASSHRDRGTDTQYF,TGTGCCAGCAGTCACCGGGACAGGGGCACAGATACGCAGTATTTT
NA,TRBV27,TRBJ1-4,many,CASSFSDRLNEKLFF,TGTGCCAGCAGTTTTTCCGACAGATTGAATGAAAAACTGTTTTTT
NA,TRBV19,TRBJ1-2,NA,CASSTPRDVLEGYTF,TGTGCCAGTAGTACCCCGCGGGACGTCCTTGAGGGCTACACCTTC
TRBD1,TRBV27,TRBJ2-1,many,CASSLSGTGDEQFF,TGTGCCAGCAGTTTATCTGGGACAGGGGATGAGCAGTTCTTC
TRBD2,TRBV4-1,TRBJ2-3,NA,CASSPSTSPDTQYF,TGCGCCAGCAGCCCCTCGACTAGCCCAGATACGCAGTATTTT
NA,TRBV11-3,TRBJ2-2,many,CASSLRDRSGELFF,TGTGCCAGCAGCTTACGCGACAGGTCCGGGGAGCTGTTTTTT
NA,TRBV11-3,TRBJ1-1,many,CASSLGVRDEAFF,TGTGCCAGCAGCTTAGGGGTCCGGGATGAAGCTTTCTTT